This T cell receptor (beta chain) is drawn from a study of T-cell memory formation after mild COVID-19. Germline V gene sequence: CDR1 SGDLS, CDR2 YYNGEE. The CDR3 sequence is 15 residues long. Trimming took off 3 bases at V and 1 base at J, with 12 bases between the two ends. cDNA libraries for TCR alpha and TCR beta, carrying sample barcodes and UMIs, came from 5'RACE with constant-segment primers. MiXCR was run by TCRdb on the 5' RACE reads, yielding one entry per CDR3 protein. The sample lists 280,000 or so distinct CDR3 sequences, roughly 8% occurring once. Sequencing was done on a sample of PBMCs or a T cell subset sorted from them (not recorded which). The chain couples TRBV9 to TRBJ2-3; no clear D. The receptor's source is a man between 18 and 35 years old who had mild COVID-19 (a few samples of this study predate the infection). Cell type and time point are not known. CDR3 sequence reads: CASSAAQVRTDTQYF. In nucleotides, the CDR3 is TGTGCCAGCAGCGCAGCCCAGGTCCGCACAGATACGCAGTATTTT.